The 25 T cell receptor beta chains below all came from one sample that was sequenced in a study of regulatory T cells in long-lasting Graves disease. Time point defined: newly diagnosed GD, antithyroid drugs for less than 3 months. The TCR library was made from RNA that had been extracted from PBMCs in TRIzol. Relying on iRepertoire HTBI primers and Arm-PCR of CDR3 regions, the team built TCR beta libraries. TCRdb itself ran the multiplex PCR reads through MiXCR, one entry per CDR3 protein. Of 530,000 or so distinct CDR3 sequences listed, about 15% are singletons. Separately, the same data were catalogued under a study of T cells in Graves' hyperthyroidism and ophthalmopathy.

Sequences were derived from peripheral blood mononuclear cells (PBMCs), sampled at new diagnosis, from a patient treated with antithyroid drugs. The receptors were gathered from a man aged 18-30 years with Graves disease.

The sample holds a few counts of this clonotype. Compared with germline, one end of the junction differs, possibly owing to a read error. The gene calls are TRBV7-7 and TRBJ1-3; D is perhaps TRBD1 (6 bases). The V gene's germline CDR1 is SSHAT and CDR2 FNYEAQ (reference sequence). The CDR3 consists of 14 residues. The CDR3: CASSPQGAGNTIYF. DNA of the CDR3: TGTGCTAGCAGCCCACAGGGAGCCGGAAACACCATATATTTT. Drawing the rest from reference TRBV7-7 and TRBJ1-3, the complete variable domain is GAGVSQSPRYKVTKRGQDVTLRCDPISSHATLYWYQQALGQGPEFLTYFNYEAQPDKSGLPSDRFSAERPEGSISTLTIQRTEQRDSAMYRCASSPQGAGNTIYFGEGSWLTVV.

This clonotype has more than one count but fewer than ten. The chain is built from TRBV19 and TRBJ2-1, with 9 bases fitting TRBD1. CDR1 and CDR2 from the germline V gene are LNHDA and SQIVND (reference sequence). CDR3 length: 15 residues. J was trimmed by 4 bases and V by 3 bases; bases with no gene match: 4. The CDR3 DNA follows: TGTGCCAGTAGTATTGGGACAGGGCCTTACAATGAGCAGTTCTTC. Its translation is CASSIGTGPYNEQFF.

This clonotype appeared a few times. This chain joins TRBV2 and TRBJ2-5; TRBD2 matches 7 bases. CDR3 length: 16 residues. With V trimmed by 6 bases and J by 5 bases, 15 bases remained unmatched. CDR1 and CDR2 (germline): SNHLY, FYNNEI. This chain's CDR3 is CASSQDYSGGYETQYF. DNA for the CDR3: TGTGCCAGCAGCCAAGATTATTCGGGAGGATATGAGACCCAGTACTTC.

This clonotype was seen many times. The J gene is TRBJ2-1, the V gene TRBV30; 11 nucleotides match TRBD2. This CDR3 contains 14 residues. The trim removed 8 bases at V and 5 bases at J, leaving 8 bases unmatched. CDR1 is GTSNPN, CDR2 SVGIG, per germline (reference sequence). The CDR3 DNA reads TGTGCCAAAGAGGGACTAGCGGATGACAATGAGCAGTTCTTC. It specifies CAKEGLADDNEQFF.

As to this clonotype: The junction and the germline gene differ at one end; a read error may be behind it. This chain connects TRBV9 to TRBJ1-5; 7 bases are shared with TRBD1. This CDR3 is 14 amino acids long. The germline V gene has CDR1 SGDLS and CDR2 YYNGEE. CDR3 protein: CASSVGGFDQPQHF. The DNA of the CDR3 is TGTGCCAGCAGTGTAGGGGGCTTCGATCAGCCCCAGCATTTT. Full variable domain (outside the CDR3, taken from reference TRBV9 and TRBJ1-5): DSGVTQTPKHLITATGQRVTLRCSPRSGDLSVYWYQQSLDQGLQFLIQYYNGEERAKGNILERFSAQQFPDLHSELNLSSLELGDSALYFCASSVGGFDQPQHFGDGTRLSIL.

This clonotype was counted ten times or more. J is TRBJ2-5 and V is TRBV9; D assignment may be TRBD1 or TRBD2 (5 bases each). The CDR3 is made up of 13 amino acids. Per germline, CDR1 SGDLS and CDR2 YYNGEE. The germline V and J ends were trimmed by 5 bases and 2 bases, with 10 bases remaining between them. The CDR3 DNA sequence: TGTGCCAGCAGTGTTGGGGGACAAGAGACCCAGTACTTC. Amino acids: CASSVGGQETQYF.

This chain uses TRBV2 with TRBJ2-3; 9 bases line up with TRBD1. In germline, CDR1 is SNHLY, CDR2 FYNNEI. J lost 1 base, V lost 6 bases, and 14 bases had no gene match. The CDR3 consists of 18 residues. The DNA of the CDR3 is TGTGCCAGCAGAGGACAGGGGCCCAGAATGGCTGGCACAGATACGCAGTATTTT. Amino acids: CASRGQGPRMAGTDTQYF.

This clonotype appeared many times. This chain joins TRBV7-9 and TRBJ2-1, with 7 bases fitting TRBD1. Germline V CDR1 and CDR2: SEHNR, FQNEAQ (reference sequence). V shed 6 bases, J shed 2 bases, and the junction held 7 bases outside the gene matches. The CDR3 totals 15 residues. CDR3 loop: CASRGGSGPYNEQFF. The CDR3 DNA is TGTGCCAGCAGAGGGGGCTCGGGGCCCTACAATGAGCAGTTCTTC. Drawing the rest from reference TRBV7-9 and TRBJ2-1, the complete variable domain is DTGVSQNPRHKITKRGQNVTFRCDPISEHNRLYWYRQTLGQGPEFLTYFQNEAQLEKSRLLSDRFSAERPKGSFSTLEIQRTEQGDSAMYLCASRGGSGPYNEQFFGPGTRLTVL.

The chain uses TRBV18 and TRBJ2-7; maybe TRBD1 (5 bases). V lost 3 bases and J 5 bases, leaving 20 bases between the germline ends. The CDR3 has 16 residues. The V gene's germline CDR1 is KGHSH and CDR2 LQKENI. In DNA, the CDR3 is TGTGCCAGCTCACCCCCTGTGGCAGGGCCAAGGGACGAGCAGTACTTC. Translated: CASSPPVAGPRDEQYF.

This clonotype was picked up many times. The chain combines TRBV12-3 or TRBV12-4 with TRBJ2-6; D perhaps matches TRBD2 (7 bases). The CDR3 covers 17 residues. V gave up 6 bases and J gave up 4 bases, with 19 bases separating them. CDR3 sequence: CASSLGGGRSGANVLTF. The CDR3 nucleotides are TGTGCCAGCAGCCTAGGGGGGGGAAGGTCCGGGGCCAACGTCCTGACTTTC.

The chain has TRBV30 and TRBJ2-3; D is perhaps TRBD2 (5 bases). Germline CDR1 and CDR2: GTSNPN and SVGIG (reference sequence). V was cut by 0 bases and J by 3 bases, with 16 bases left in between. The CDR3 consists of 16 residues. The DNA for the CDR3 is TGTGCCTGGAGTGTATGGAGCGGATCTTGGACAGATACGCAGTATTTT. Encoded protein: CAWSVWSGSWTDTQYF. The full variable domain, rest sourced from reference TRBV30 and TRBJ2-3, is SQTIHQWPATLVQPVGSPLSLECTVEGTSNPNLYWYRQAAGRGLQLLFYSVGIGQISSEVPQNLSASRPQDRQFILSSKKLLLSDSGFYLCAWSVWSGSWTDTQYFGPGTRLTVL.

The chain has TRBV10-3 and TRBJ1-2, with D possibly matching TRBD1 (5 bases). The germline gives CDR1 ENHRY, CDR2 SYGVKD. V dropped 9 bases and J dropped 4 bases, with 15 bases sitting between them. The CDR3 runs 13 residues. In DNA, the CDR3 is TGTGCCATAAACGGGGGGGACCCCTATGGCTACACCTTC. Protein sequence: CAINGGDPYGYTF.

A note on this clonotype: A single base separates this from a much larger clone, so it may be a read error. The V and J genes are TRBV2 and TRBJ2-1; TRBD2 agrees at 10 bases. The J call may be in error: the DNA end matches TRBJ2-5 better. The CDR3 sequence is 14 residues long. Germline V gives CDR1 SNHLY, CDR2 FYNNEI. The CDR3 sequence is CVSSELAGEVTQYF. The CDR3 DNA reads as TGTGTCAGCAGTGAGCTAGCGGGAGAGGTGACCCAGTACTTC.

This clonotype was seen many times. The V gene is TRBV28, the J gene TRBJ2-7; no firm D call. The germline V gene encodes CDR1 MDHEN and CDR2 SYDVKM. Deletions cut 6 bases from V and 3 bases from J, with 18 bases between. The CDR3 contains 15 residues. As DNA, the CDR3 is TGTGCCAGCAGGACCTGGGCAACAAGTCGCTACGAGCAGTACTTC. This encodes CASRTWATSRYEQYF.

Ten or more counts support this clonotype. The V call is TRBV18, the J call TRBJ1-1, with TRBD1 identical over 7 bases. The CDR3 runs to 14 residues. V lost 3 bases to trimming and J lost 6 bases; unmatched junction nucleotides: 7. Germline V gene data show CDR1 as KGHSH and CDR2 as LQKENI. The CDR3: CASSPETGWSEAFF. The CDR3, as DNA: TGTGCCAGCTCACCCGAGACAGGGTGGTCTGAAGCTTTCTTT.

This clonotype was counted at least ten times. The chain recombines TRBV6-2 or TRBV6-3 with TRBJ2-7; 14 nucleotides align to TRBD2. Losses at the gene ends were 2 bases for V and 5 bases for J; bases not matched to a gene: 5. Germline-derived CDR1 and CDR2 are MNHEY and SVGEGT. CDR3 size: 16 residues. CDR3 amino acids: CASSYGQGLAGDEQYF. CDR3 bases: TGTGCCAGCAGTTACGGCCAGGGACTAGCGGGAGACGAGCAGTACTTC.

In the case of this clonotype: At one end the junction does not follow the germline gene, possibly because of a read error. V gene TRBV7-7 combines with J gene TRBJ1-6; D perhaps matches TRBD1 (6 bases). CDR3 size: 14 residues. The germline V gene encodes CDR1 SSHAT and CDR2 FNYEAQ (reference sequence). CDR3 amino acids: CASIPAGDTSALHF. The CDR3 nucleotides are TGTGCTAGCATCCCGGCCGGGGACACGAGTGCCCTCCACTTT. The variable domain in full, with the rest retrieved from reference TRBV7-7 and TRBJ1-6, is GAGVSQSPRYKVTKRGQDVTLRCDPISSHATLYWYQQALGQGPEFLTYFNYEAQPDKSGLPSDRFSAERPEGSISTLTIQRTEQRDSAMYRCASIPAGDTSALHFGNGTRLTVT.

This clonotype has only a few counts. V gene TRBV10-3 combines with J gene TRBJ1-2; perhaps TRBD1 as D (6 bases). V was shortened by 5 bases and J by 2 bases, with 15 bases between the two germline ends. The CDR3 length is 15 residues. The V gene's germline CDR1 is ENHRY and CDR2 SYGVKD. The CDR3 DNA reads as TGTGCCATCAGTTGGACAGAGGATTTGAACTATGGCTACACCTTC. It codes for CAISWTEDLNYGYTF.

In regard to this clonotype: This likely came from a read error, as a far larger clone is one base away. V is TRBV5-1 and J is TRBJ2-4; 7 bases align to TRBD2. CDR1 and CDR2 from the germline V gene are SGHRS and YFSETQ. The CDR3 loop spans 15 amino acids. In DNA, the CDR3 is TGCGCCAGCAGCATCGAACTAGCGATCTACAATGAGCAGTGCTTC. The encoded protein is CASSIELAIYNEQCF.

The chain couples TRBV20-1 to TRBJ1-4; 8 bases fit TRBD1. Germline-derived CDR1 and CDR2 are DFQATT and SNEGSKA (reference sequence). The trim removed 2 bases at V and 3 bases at J, leaving 2 bases unmatched. The CDR3 consists of 14 residues. CDR3: CSARKGQANEKLFF. The CDR3 DNA reads TGCAGTGCTAGAAAGGGACAGGCTAATGAAAAACTGTTTTTT.

The chain carries TRBV20-1 and TRBJ2-2; TRBD1 is a possible D gene (6 bases). Germline V lookup: CDR1 DFQATT, CDR2 SNEGSKA (reference sequence). The CDR3 is 15 residues long. V shed 5 bases and J shed 1 base, with 14 bases lying between them. The DNA of the CDR3 is TGCAGTGCTTTACCGGGACATTTGAACACCGGGGAGCTGTTTTTT. Protein sequence: CSALPGHLNTGELFF.

This clonotype was detected only a few times. V usage is TRBV6-9 and J usage is TRBJ1-2; D gene ambiguous. V was cut by 3 bases and J by 6 bases, with 17 bases left in between. This CDR3 region has 15 residues. The germline gives CDR1 MNHGY, CDR2 SVAAGI. The CDR3 sequence: CASSYGRSGTDGYTF. The DNA for the CDR3 is TGTGCCAGCAGTTACGGCCGGTCTGGAACGGATGGCTACACCTTC.

As for this clonotype: The conserved closing phenylalanine or tryptophan is absent in this CDR3, likely reflecting a read error. V and J are TRBV5-1 and TRBJ1-1; D remains ambiguous. The germline V gene encodes CDR1 SGHRS and CDR2 YFSETQ. CDR3 length: 15 residues. The CDR3 nucleotides read TGTGCCAGCAGCCGGGATGGACGGACGAACACTGAAGCTTTCTCT. It encodes CASSRDGRTNTEAFS.

V is TRBV5-1 and J is TRBJ2-3; D is possibly TRBD2 (5 bases). V dropped 4 bases and J dropped 6 bases, with 21 bases sitting between them. Per germline, CDR1 SGHRS and CDR2 YFSETQ. The CDR3 is 16 residues long. The CDR3 loop is CASSPDSQRPHDTQYF. In DNA, the CDR3 is TGCGCCAGCAGCCCGGACTCCCAGAGACCTCATGATACGCAGTATTTT.

The J gene is TRBJ2-7, the V gene TRBV7-9, with 10 bases that match TRBD2. Per the germline V gene, CDR1 is SEHNR and CDR2 is FQNEAQ (reference sequence). V lost 6 bases and J lost 4; bases outside the gene matches: 9. This CDR3 spans 15 amino acids. The chain's CDR3 is CASSPSGRAWYEQYF. The CDR3 coding sequence is TGTGCCAGCAGTCCCAGCGGGAGGGCCTGGTACGAGCAGTACTTC.